The rows below give T cell receptor beta chains drawn from one sample of a study of blood T cell repertoires in COVID-19. TCRdb's copy holds only in-frame clones and misses some; the assay was immunoSEQ multiplex PCR. The data contain about 220,000 clones, 80% of them seen just once; the ten biggest clones take up around 13%. The sample taken for sequencing was peripheral blood. The source is a human donor in a cohort sampled during active COVID-19. Each CDR3 is given with its conserved first and last residue. The order of the fields is V gene, D gene, clone size, J gene, CDR3 protein, CDR3 DNA. A D gene is named only where the DNA matches it firmly. The listing skips clone size in some rows; elsewhere it reads once, few, many or a size class.

v_gene: TRBV5-6; d_gene: -; abundance: -; j_gene: TRBJ1-5; CDR3aa: CASSLRGPQHF; CDR3nt: TGTGCCAGCAGCTTAAGGGGGCCCCAGCATTTT
v_gene: TRBV2; d_gene: -; abundance: once; j_gene: TRBJ2-1; CDR3aa: CASSDLTSYNEQFF; CDR3nt: TGTGCCAGCAGTGATTTAACATCGTACAATGAGCAGTTCTTC
v_gene: TRBV9; d_gene: -; abundance: -; j_gene: TRBJ2-7; CDR3aa: CASSVAGGNYEQYF; CDR3nt: TGTGCCAGCAGCGTAGCCGGGGGAAACTACGAGCAGTACTTC
v_gene: TRBV6-5; d_gene: -; abundance: once; j_gene: TRBJ2-7; CDR3aa: CASSRGGSYEQYF; CDR3nt: TGTGCCAGCAGCCGGGGAGGCTCCTACGAGCAGTACTTC
v_gene: TRBV19; d_gene: TRBD1; abundance: -; j_gene: TRBJ2-5; CDR3aa: CASSIRQGSETQYF; CDR3nt: TGTGCCAGTAGTATACGACAGGGTTCGGAGACCCAGTACTTC
v_gene: TRBV28; d_gene: -; abundance: once; j_gene: TRBJ1-3; CDR3aa: CASSSPEGPGNTIYF; CDR3nt: TGTGCCAGCAGTTCCCCCGAGGGTCCTGGAAACACCATATATTTT
v_gene: TRBV4-1; d_gene: -; abundance: -; j_gene: TRBJ2-3; CDR3aa: CASSQENGGEGTDTQYF; CDR3nt: TGCGCCAGCAGCCAAGAAAACGGTGGGGAGGGCACAGATACGCAGTATTTT
v_gene: TRBV27; d_gene: -; abundance: -; j_gene: TRBJ2-7; CDR3aa: CASSPSGQTSNEQYF; CDR3nt: TGTGCCAGCAGTCCGTCGGGACAAACGTCTAACGAGCAGTACTTC
v_gene: TRBV14; d_gene: -; abundance: -; j_gene: TRBJ1-6; CDR3aa: CASSPRGGNSPLHF; CDR3nt: TGTGCCAGCAGCCCCCGTGGAGGAAATTCACCCCTCCACTTT
v_gene: TRBV3-1/TRBV3-2; d_gene: TRBD2; abundance: -; j_gene: TRBJ2-1; CDR3aa: CASSQDRRLARSREQFF; CDR3nt: TGTGCCAGCAGCCAAGATCGGCGACTAGCCCGCTCTCGGGAGCAGTTCTTC
v_gene: TRBV7-6; d_gene: -; abundance: -; j_gene: TRBJ1-4; CDR3aa: CASSLVAGPGEKLFF; CDR3nt: TGTGCCAGCAGCTTAGTGGCTGGGCCCGGAGAAAAACTGTTTTTT
v_gene: TRBV2; d_gene: -; abundance: -; j_gene: TRBJ1-2; CDR3aa: CASSILGAVNYGYTF; CDR3nt: TGTGCCAGCAGTATCTTGGGGGCTGTTAACTATGGCTACACCTTC
v_gene: TRBV28; d_gene: TRBD1; abundance: -; j_gene: TRBJ1-1; CDR3aa: CASSPSQGAGTEAFF; CDR3nt: TGTGCCAGCAGTCCCTCCCAGGGGGCAGGGACTGAAGCTTTCTTT
v_gene: TRBV10-3; d_gene: -; abundance: few; j_gene: TRBJ1-5; CDR3aa: CAIRFREDQPQHF; CDR3nt: TGTGCCATCAGATTCAGGGAAGATCAGCCCCAGCATTTT
v_gene: TRBV4-3; d_gene: TRBD1; abundance: -; j_gene: TRBJ2-5; CDR3aa: CASSHNTGGRVETQYF; CDR3nt: TGCGCCAGCAGCCACAATACAGGGGGTCGGGTGGAGACCCAGTACTTC
v_gene: TRBV29-1; d_gene: -; abundance: -; j_gene: TRBJ1-2; CDR3aa: CSAGGGLGPPRGYTF; CDR3nt: TGCAGCGCGGGCGGGGGCCTCGGGCCTCCCCGCGGCTACACCTTC
v_gene: TRBV27; d_gene: TRBD1; abundance: -; j_gene: TRBJ2-7; CDR3aa: CASSLSRSRTGRYEQYF; CDR3nt: TGTGCCAGCAGCCTCTCCCGGTCCAGGACAGGGCGGTACGAGCAGTACTTC
v_gene: TRBV5-1; d_gene: -; abundance: -; j_gene: TRBJ1-3; CDR3aa: CASSLMGAGNTIYF; CDR3nt: TGCGCCAGCAGCTTGATGGGAGCTGGAAACACCATATATTTT
v_gene: TRBV11-2; d_gene: -; abundance: many; j_gene: TRBJ2-3; CDR3aa: CASSLDSRGQNTDTQYF; CDR3nt: TGTGCCAGCAGCTTAGATTCCAGAGGTCAGAACACAGATACGCAGTATTTT
v_gene: TRBV3-1/TRBV3-2; d_gene: -; abundance: -; j_gene: TRBJ2-7; CDR3aa: CASSQWAGLNSYEQYF; CDR3nt: TGTGCCAGCAGCCAATGGGCGGGCCTCAACTCCTACGAGCAGTACTTC
v_gene: TRBV7-8; d_gene: -; abundance: -; j_gene: TRBJ2-7; CDR3aa: CASSLGVGVELASYEQYF; CDR3nt: TGTGCCAGCAGTCTGGGGGTGGGAGTTGAACTAGCTAGCTACGAGCAGTACTTC
v_gene: TRBV7-9; d_gene: TRBD1; abundance: -; j_gene: TRBJ1-5; CDR3aa: CASSHSNRGGNQPQHF; CDR3nt: TGTGCCAGCAGCCATTCGAACAGGGGTGGCAATCAGCCCCAGCATTTT
v_gene: TRBV6-5; d_gene: TRBD1; abundance: -; j_gene: TRBJ1-3; CDR3aa: CASSETGGEGNTIYF; CDR3nt: TGTGCCAGCAGCGAGACAGGGGGTGAGGGAAACACCATATATTTT
v_gene: TRBV18; d_gene: TRBD1; abundance: -; j_gene: TRBJ2-7; CDR3aa: CASSSDRAGKQYF; CDR3nt: TGTGCCAGCTCGTCGGACAGGGCCGGCAAGCAGTACTTC
v_gene: TRBV6-5; d_gene: TRBD1; abundance: -; j_gene: TRBJ2-7; CDR3aa: CASTNPGQGYHEQYF; CDR3nt: TGTGCCAGCACCAATCCGGGACAGGGGTACCACGAGCAGTACTTC
v_gene: TRBV5-1; d_gene: -; abundance: -; j_gene: TRBJ2-5; CDR3aa: CASSRSPGRGETQYF; CDR3nt: TGCGCCAGCAGCCGATCCCCAGGGCGGGGAGAGACCCAGTACTTC
v_gene: TRBV28; d_gene: TRBD1; abundance: -; j_gene: TRBJ1-6; CDR3aa: CASSLGGGESPLHF; CDR3nt: TGTGCCAGCAGTTTAGGAGGGGGCGAATCACCCCTCCACTTT
v_gene: TRBV18; d_gene: -; abundance: -; j_gene: TRBJ1-1; CDR3aa: CASSPRGRADTEAFF; CDR3nt: TGTGCCAGCTCACCACGGGGGAGGGCAGACACTGAAGCTTTCTTT
v_gene: TRBV5-1; d_gene: -; abundance: once; j_gene: TRBJ1-1; CDR3aa: CASSPLAPSPSPPEAFF; CDR3nt: TGCGCCAGCTCTCCTCTGGCCCCCTCGCCCTCACCACCTGAAGCTTTCTTT
v_gene: TRBV27; d_gene: TRBD1; abundance: few; j_gene: TRBJ1-5; CDR3aa: CASRTGVHQPQHF; CDR3nt: TGTGCCAGCAGGACAGGGGTCCATCAGCCCCAGCATTTT
v_gene: TRBV5-4; d_gene: TRBD1; abundance: -; j_gene: TRBJ1-1; CDR3aa: CASSFGQGDTEAFF; CDR3nt: TGTGCCAGCAGCTTCGGACAGGGGGACACTGAAGCTTTCTTT
v_gene: TRBV25-1; d_gene: -; abundance: -; j_gene: TRBJ1-1; CDR3aa: CASSERANTEAFF; CDR3nt: TGTGCCAGCAGTGAAAGAGCGAACACTGAAGCTTTCTTT
v_gene: TRBV7-3; d_gene: TRBD2; abundance: once; j_gene: TRBJ2-3; CDR3aa: CASSSPLTTSGGSTDTQYF; CDR3nt: TGTGCCAGCAGCTCTCCCCTAACGACTAGCGGGGGTAGCACAGATACGCAGTATTTT